The source of this T cell receptor (beta chain) is a study of cytomegalovirus exposure and HLA in healthy donors. Study-level information: Within an early data release were about 85 million unique TCRs drawn from HLA-typed donors. Whole-study results and caveats: A missense DCLRE1C variant was associated with V- and J-gene trimming of TCR beta chains in a later analysis, and an independent cohort replicated the association.

Germline V gene data show CDR1 as SEHNR and CDR2 as FQNEAQ (reference sequence). Trimming stripped 0 bases from V and 4 bases from J, with 9 bases between. The CDR3 sequence is 14 residues long. PCR used 60 Vbeta primers and 13 Jbeta primers. The data were produced by immunoSEQ multiplex PCR, yet TCRdb's version contains in-frame clones alone and is incomplete. The table records under 150,000 clones, 70% to 75% of them present only once. With regard to this clone: Antigen unknown.

The sequenced material came from PBMCs. The chain employs TRBV7-9 and TRBJ1-1; D is uncertain. This sequence originates from a human donor in good health. DNA for the CDR3: TGTGCCAGCAGCTTAGCAGCGGGGTTCACTGAAGCTTTCTTT. Translating it yields CASSLAAGFTEAFF.